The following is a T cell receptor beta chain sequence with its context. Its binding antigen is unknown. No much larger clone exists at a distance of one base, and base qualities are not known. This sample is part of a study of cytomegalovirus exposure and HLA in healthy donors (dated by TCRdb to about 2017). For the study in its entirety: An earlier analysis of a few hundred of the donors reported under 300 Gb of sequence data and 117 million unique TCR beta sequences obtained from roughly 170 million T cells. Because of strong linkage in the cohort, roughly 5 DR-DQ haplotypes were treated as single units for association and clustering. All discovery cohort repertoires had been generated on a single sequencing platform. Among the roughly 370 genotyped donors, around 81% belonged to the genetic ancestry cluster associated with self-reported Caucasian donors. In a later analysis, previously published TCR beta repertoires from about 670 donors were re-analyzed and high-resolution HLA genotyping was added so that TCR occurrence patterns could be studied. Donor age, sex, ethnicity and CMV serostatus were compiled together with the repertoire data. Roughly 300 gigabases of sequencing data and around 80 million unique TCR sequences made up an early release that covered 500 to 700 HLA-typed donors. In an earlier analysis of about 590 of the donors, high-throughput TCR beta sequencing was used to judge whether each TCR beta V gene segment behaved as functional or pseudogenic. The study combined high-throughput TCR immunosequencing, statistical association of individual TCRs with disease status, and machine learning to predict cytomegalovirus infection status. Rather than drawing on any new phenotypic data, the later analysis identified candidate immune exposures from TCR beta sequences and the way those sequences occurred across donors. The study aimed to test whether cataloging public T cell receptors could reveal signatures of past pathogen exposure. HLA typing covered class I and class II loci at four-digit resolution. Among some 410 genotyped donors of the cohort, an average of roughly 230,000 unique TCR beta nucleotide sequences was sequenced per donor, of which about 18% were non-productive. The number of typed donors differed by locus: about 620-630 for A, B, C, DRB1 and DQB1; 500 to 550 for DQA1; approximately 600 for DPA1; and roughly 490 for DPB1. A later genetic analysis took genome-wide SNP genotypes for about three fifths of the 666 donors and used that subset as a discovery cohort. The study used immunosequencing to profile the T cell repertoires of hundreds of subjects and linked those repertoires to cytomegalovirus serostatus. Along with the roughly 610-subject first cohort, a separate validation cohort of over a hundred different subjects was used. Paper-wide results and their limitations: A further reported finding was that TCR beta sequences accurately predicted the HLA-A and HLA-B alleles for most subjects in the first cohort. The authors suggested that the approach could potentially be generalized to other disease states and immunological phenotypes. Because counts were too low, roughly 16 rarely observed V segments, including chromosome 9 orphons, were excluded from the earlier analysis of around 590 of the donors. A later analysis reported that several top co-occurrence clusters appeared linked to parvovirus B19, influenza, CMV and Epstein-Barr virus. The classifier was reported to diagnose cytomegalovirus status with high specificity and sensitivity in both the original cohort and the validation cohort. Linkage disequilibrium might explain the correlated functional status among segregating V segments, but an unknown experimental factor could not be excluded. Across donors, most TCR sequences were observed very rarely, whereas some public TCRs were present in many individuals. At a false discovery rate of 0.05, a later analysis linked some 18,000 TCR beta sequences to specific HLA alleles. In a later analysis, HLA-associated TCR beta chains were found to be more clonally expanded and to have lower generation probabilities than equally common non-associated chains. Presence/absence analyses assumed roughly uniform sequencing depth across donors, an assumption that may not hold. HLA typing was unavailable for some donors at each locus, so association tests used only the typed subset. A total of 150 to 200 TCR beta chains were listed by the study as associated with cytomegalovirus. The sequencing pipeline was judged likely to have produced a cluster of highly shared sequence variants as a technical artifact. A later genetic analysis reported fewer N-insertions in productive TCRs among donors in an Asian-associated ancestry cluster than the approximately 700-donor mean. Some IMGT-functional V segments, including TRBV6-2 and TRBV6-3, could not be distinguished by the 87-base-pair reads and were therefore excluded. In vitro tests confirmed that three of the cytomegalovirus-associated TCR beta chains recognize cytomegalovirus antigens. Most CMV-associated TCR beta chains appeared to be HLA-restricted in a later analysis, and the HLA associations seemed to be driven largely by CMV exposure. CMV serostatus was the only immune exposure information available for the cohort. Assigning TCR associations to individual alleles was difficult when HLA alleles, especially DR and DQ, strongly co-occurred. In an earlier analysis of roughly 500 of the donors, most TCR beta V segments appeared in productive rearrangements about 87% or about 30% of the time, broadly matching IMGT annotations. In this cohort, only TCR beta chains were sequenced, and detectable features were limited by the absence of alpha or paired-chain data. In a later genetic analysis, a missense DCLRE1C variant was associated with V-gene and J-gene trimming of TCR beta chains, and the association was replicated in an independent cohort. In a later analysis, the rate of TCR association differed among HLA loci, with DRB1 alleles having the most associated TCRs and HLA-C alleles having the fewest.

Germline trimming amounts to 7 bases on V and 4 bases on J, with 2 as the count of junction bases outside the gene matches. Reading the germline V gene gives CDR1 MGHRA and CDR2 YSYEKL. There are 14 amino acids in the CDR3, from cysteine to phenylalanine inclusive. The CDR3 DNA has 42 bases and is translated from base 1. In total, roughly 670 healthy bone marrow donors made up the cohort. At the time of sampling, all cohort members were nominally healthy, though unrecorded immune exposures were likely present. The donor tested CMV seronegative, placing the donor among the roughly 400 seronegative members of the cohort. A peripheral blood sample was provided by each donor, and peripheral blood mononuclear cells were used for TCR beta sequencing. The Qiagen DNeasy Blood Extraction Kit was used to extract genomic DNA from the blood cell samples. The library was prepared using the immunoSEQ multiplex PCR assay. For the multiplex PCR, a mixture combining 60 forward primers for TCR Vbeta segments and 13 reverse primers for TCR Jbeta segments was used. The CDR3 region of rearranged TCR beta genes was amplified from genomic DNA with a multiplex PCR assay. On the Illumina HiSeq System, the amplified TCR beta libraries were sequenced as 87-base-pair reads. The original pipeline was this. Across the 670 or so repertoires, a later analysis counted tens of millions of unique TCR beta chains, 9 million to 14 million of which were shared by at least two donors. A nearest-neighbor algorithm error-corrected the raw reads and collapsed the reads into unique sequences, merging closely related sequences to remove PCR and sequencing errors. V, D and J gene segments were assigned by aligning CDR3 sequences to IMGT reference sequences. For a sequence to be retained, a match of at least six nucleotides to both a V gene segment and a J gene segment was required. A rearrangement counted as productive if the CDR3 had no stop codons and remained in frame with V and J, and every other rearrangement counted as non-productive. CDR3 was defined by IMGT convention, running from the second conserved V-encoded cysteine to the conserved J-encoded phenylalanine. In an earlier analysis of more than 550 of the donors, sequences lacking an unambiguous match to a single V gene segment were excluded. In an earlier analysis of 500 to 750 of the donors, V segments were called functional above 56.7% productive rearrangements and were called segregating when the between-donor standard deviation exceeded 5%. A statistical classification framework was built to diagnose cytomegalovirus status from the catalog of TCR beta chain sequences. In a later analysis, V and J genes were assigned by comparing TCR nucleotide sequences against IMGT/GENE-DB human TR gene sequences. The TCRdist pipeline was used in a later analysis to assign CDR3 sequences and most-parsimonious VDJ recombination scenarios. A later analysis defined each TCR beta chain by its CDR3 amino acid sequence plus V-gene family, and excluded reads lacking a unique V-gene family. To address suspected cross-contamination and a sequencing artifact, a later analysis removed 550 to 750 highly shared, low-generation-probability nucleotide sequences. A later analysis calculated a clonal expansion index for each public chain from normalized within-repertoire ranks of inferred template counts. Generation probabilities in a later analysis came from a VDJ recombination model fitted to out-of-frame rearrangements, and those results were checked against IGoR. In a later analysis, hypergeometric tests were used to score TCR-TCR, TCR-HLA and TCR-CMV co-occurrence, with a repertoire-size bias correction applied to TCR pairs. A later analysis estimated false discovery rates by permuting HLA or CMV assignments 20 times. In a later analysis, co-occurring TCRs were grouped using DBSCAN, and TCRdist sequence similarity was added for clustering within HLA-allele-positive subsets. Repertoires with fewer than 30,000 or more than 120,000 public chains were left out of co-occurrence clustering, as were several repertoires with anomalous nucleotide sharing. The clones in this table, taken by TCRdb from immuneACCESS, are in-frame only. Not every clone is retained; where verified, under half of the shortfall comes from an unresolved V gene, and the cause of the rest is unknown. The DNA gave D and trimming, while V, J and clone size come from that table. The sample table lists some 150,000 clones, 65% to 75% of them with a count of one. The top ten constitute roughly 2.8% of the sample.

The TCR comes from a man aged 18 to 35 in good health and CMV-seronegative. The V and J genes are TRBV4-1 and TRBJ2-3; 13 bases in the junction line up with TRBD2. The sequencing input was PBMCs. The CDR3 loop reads CASTTSGGADTQYF. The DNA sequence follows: TGCGCCAGCACAACTAGCGGGGGGGCAGATACGCAGTATTTT.